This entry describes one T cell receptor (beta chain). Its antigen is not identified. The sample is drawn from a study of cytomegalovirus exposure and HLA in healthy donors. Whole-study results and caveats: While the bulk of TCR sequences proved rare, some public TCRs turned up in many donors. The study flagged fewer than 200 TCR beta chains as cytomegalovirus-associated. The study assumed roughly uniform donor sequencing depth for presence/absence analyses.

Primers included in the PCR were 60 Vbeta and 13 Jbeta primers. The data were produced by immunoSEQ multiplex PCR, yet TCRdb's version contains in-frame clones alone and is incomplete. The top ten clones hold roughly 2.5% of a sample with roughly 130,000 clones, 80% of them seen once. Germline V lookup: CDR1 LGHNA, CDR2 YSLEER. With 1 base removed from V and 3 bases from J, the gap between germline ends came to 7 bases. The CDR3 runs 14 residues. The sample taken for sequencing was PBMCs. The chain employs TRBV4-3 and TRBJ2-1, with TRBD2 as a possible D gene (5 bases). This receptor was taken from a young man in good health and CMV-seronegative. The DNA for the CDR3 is TGCGCCAGCAGCCAAGGCGGGTACTACAATGAGCAGTTCTTC. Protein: CASSQGGYYNEQFF.